This T cell receptor beta chain was documented in a study of CD8 T cells in Susac syndrome. The J segment lost 3 bases and the V segment lost 4 bases, leaving 5 bases of the junction unmatched. The CDR3 loop spans 15 amino acids. Reverse transcription used roughly 0.45 to 1 ug RNA and random hexamers. The TCR beta CDR3 was amplified by immunoSEQ multiplex PCR across 54 Vbeta, 13 Jbeta. TCRdb re-called the immunoSEQ multiplex PCR reads through MiXCR, storing one row per CDR3 protein. In the table there are over 120,000 distinct CDR3 sequences, approximately 94% of which are singletons. What was sequenced was CD4+ T cells from PBMCs. The V call is TRBV12-3 or TRBV12-4, the J call TRBJ2-7; the match to TRBD2 covers 11 bases. The TCR was taken from a human donor in good health. The CDR3 loop reads CASSSIAGGGYEQYF. In DNA, the CDR3 is TGTGCCAGCAGTTCCATAGCGGGAGGGGGCTACGAGCAGTACTTC.